The 19 T cell receptor beta chains reported below all come from one sample, sequenced in a study of T cells in Graves' hyperthyroidism and ophthalmopathy (dated by TCRdb to 2018 to 2020). Library generation was performed with multiplex PCR. The reads were generated on an Illumina HiSeq 2000. The TCR beta CDR3 regions were amplified from the RNA transcripts. The first round of RT-PCR for the TCR CDR3 was performed with the HTBI primer set and the Qiagen OneStep RT-PCR kit. The public reads were reanalyzed by TCRdb: fastp trimming at Q25, MiXCR alignment, in-frame beta chains only. Here each entry gathers all rows of one CDR3 protein and keeps the most common genes and DNA. The sample table shows 500,000 to 600,000 distinct CDR3 sequences, and approximately 20% are seen once. The ten largest clones add up to roughly 44% of the sample. Input material: blood. These receptor sequences come from a middle-aged man with Graves' ophthalmopathy.

The chain is built from TRBV7-9 and TRBJ1-1; the D gene is possibly TRBD1 (5 bases). The germline V gene has CDR1 SEHNR and CDR2 FQNEAQ (reference sequence). The CDR3 covers 14 residues. Trimming pared 5 bases from V and 0 bases from J, leaving 10 bases between. This chain's CDR3 is CASSAQDMNTEAFF. CDR3 nucleotide sequence: TGTGCCAGCAGCGCGCAGGACATGAACACTGAAGCTTTCTTT.

This clonotype has a count of ten or more. The chain has TRBV3-1 and TRBJ2-7; 8 nucleotides align to TRBD2. V lost 4 bases and J lost 3; bases outside the gene matches: 5. The CDR3 covers 14 residues. The germline CDR1 and CDR2 sequences are LGHDT and YNNKEL (reference sequence). CDR3 amino acids: CASSLTGTSYEQYF. CDR3 nucleotide sequence: TGTGCCAGCAGCCTTACCGGGACTAGCTACGAGCAGTACTTC.

This clonotype was recorded at least ten times. The chain combines TRBV30 with TRBJ2-1; 13 bases match TRBD2. Germline V gene data show CDR1 as GTSNPN and CDR2 as SVGIG (reference sequence). J lost 7 bases, V lost 5 bases, and 2 bases had no gene match. The CDR3 is 13 amino acids. The CDR3 DNA is TGTGCCTGGGAGACTAGCGGGAGGAATGAGCAGTTCTTC. The encoded protein is CAWETSGRNEQFF.

The genes are TRBV29-1 and TRBJ1-5; possibly TRBD1 for D (5 bases). CDR1 SQVTM and CDR2 ANQGSEA come from the germline V gene. CDR3 length: 12 amino acids. Trimming stripped 4 bases from V and 6 bases from J, with 10 bases between. The CDR3 DNA is TGCAGCGTTGTAGAAGGGGCTCAGCCCCAGCATTTT. Protein: CSVVEGAQPQHF.

The table lists this clonotype with many counts. The chain uses TRBV10-1 and TRBJ2-5; perhaps TRBD1 as D (8 bases). The V end was cut by 3 bases, the J end by 3 bases, with 14 bases between. This CDR3 has 15 amino acids. CDR1 and CDR2 (germline): WNHNN, SYGVQD (reference sequence). The CDR3 sequence is CASSEWTGREETQYF. The CDR3 DNA reads TGCGCCAGCAGTGAATGGACAGGGAGGGAAGAGACCCAGTACTTC.

This clonotype has at least ten counts. CDR3 amino acids: CSARGGGGETQYF. The DNA for the CDR3 is TGCAGTGCTAGAGGCGGGGGGGGGGAGACCCAGTACTTC. The chain joins TRBV20-1 to TRBJ2-5; 9 positions match TRBD2. With 1 base clipped from V and 5 bases from J, the junction kept 2 bases outside the gene matches. The CDR3 has 13 residues. Per the germline V gene, CDR1 is DFQATT and CDR2 is SNEGSKA (reference sequence).

This clonotype was counted at least ten times. This rearrangement joins TRBV6-1 to TRBJ2-3; 7 bases are a match to TRBD1. Germline values: CDR1 MNHNS, CDR2 SASEGT. With 6 bases clipped from V and 4 bases from J, the junction kept 7 bases outside the gene matches. The CDR3 is made up of 14 amino acids. The CDR3 protein is CASRQTGYADTQYF. The DNA for the CDR3 is TGTGCCAGCAGGCAGACAGGGTACGCAGATACGCAGTATTTT.

This clonotype has just a few counts. Possible read error: a much larger clone is one base away. The J gene is TRBJ1-1, the V gene TRBV29-1, with a weak D call TRBD1 (6 bases). V was pared by 1 base and J by 4 bases, with 13 bases between. The length of the CDR3 is 14 residues. Germline assignment: CDR1 SQVTM and CDR2 ANQGSEA. In nucleotides, the CDR3 is TGCAGCGTTGAAGTTGGGGGCGGAAGCACTGAAGCTTTCTTT. This translates into CSVEVGGGSTEAFF. Complete variable domain (other parts from reference TRBV29-1 and TRBJ1-1): SAVISQKPSRDICQRGTSLTIQCQVDSQVTMMFWYRQQPGQSLTLIATANQGSEATYESGFVIDKFPISRPNLTFSTLTVSNMSPEDSSIYLCSVEVGGGSTEAFFGQGTRLTVV.

V and J are TRBV19 and TRBJ2-6; D possibly uses TRBD1 or TRBD2 (5 bases each). CDR1 and CDR2 from the germline V gene are LNHDA and SQIVND (reference sequence). The CDR3 runs to 20 residues. V lost 3 bases to trimming and J lost 0 bases, with 21 bases between them. The CDR3 DNA reads TGTGCCAGTAGTATTAGACGACCGGGACCGGGCTTCTCTGGGGCCAACGTCCTGACTTTC. As protein: CASSIRRPGPGFSGANVLTF.

This rearrangement joins TRBV5-1 to TRBJ1-4; no clear D gene. CDR3 length equals 14 residues. Germline CDR1 is SGHRS and CDR2 is YFSETQ. Between the trimmed V and J ends, which lost 4 bases and 2 bases, there was a span of 9 bases. CDR3 protein: CASSEGGTNEKLFF. In DNA, the CDR3 is TGCGCCAGCAGCGAAGGTGGGACTAATGAAAAACTGTTTTTT.

This clonotype has a handful of counts. V gene TRBV19 combines with J gene TRBJ1-5; 7 bases fit TRBD1. The germline gives CDR1 LNHDA, CDR2 SQIVND (reference sequence). The CDR3 extends over 15 amino acids. V was pared by 7 bases and J by 0 bases, with 6 bases of the junction left unmatched. Written as DNA, the CDR3 is TGTGCCAGTATTCCCGGACAGGTTAGCAATCAGCCCCAGCATTTT. It encodes CASIPGQVSNQPQHF. The full variable domain, rest sourced from reference TRBV19 and TRBJ1-5, is DGGITQSPKYLFRKEGQNVTLSCEQNLNHDAMYWYRQDPGQGLRLIYYSQIVNDFQKGDIAEGYSVSREKKESFPLTVTSAQKNPTAFYLCASIPGQVSNQPQHFGDGTRLSIL.

The rearrangement links TRBV7-8 to TRBJ2-7; D gene ambiguous. CDR1 is SGHVS and CDR2 is FQNEAQ in the germline V gene. The CDR3 is 12 amino acids. V was pared by 3 bases and J by 3 bases, with 6 bases between. The CDR3 DNA sequence: TGTGCCAGCAGCTTTTCCATCTACGAGCAGTACTTC. Translating gives CASSFSIYEQYF.

This clonotype was seen a single time. V gene TRBV6-2 or TRBV6-3 combines with J gene TRBJ1-1; D gene unclear. Trimming removed 8 bases from V and 5 bases from J, with 15 bases in between. This CDR3 spans 13 amino acids. Germline V gives CDR1 MNHEY, CDR2 SVGEGT. CDR3 DNA: TGTGCCAGCCTTGGAATCGGAGGGACTGAAGCTTTCTTT. It is translated as CASLGIGGTEAFF.

This clonotype was detected only a few times. The rearrangement links TRBV4-1 to TRBJ2-1; D possibly corresponds to TRBD2 (6 bases). The V gene's germline CDR1 is MGHRA and CDR2 YSYEKL. The CDR3 is made up of 15 amino acids. V lost 4 bases and J 8 bases, leaving 18 bases between the germline ends. The CDR3 spells CASSPVGVGGDEQFF. Here the CDR3 DNA reads TGCGCCAGCAGCCCTGTCGGGGTGGGGGGAGATGAGCAGTTCTTC.

The chain uses TRBV12-3 or TRBV12-4 and TRBJ1-5; TRBD1 might be the D (6 bases). V lost 5 bases to trimming and J lost 4 bases, with 15 bases between them. The CDR3 extends over 15 amino acids. CDR3 DNA sequence: TGTGCCAGCAGTCCTACAGGGATGGGTAATCAGCCCCAGCATTTT. Amino acid sequence: CASSPTGMGNQPQHF.

This clonotype was counted many times. This sequence joins TRBV7-3 and TRBJ2-1, with 10 bases matching TRBD2. The germline V gene has CDR1 SGHTA and CDR2 FQGTGA. J lost 6 bases, V lost 1 base, and 3 bases had no gene match. CDR3 length: 15 residues. As DNA, the CDR3 is TGTGCCAGCAGCTTAAGGGGACTAGCGAGCAATGAGCAGTTCTTC. The encoded protein is CASSLRGLASNEQFF.

This clonotype was picked up many times. The genes are TRBV3-1 and TRBJ2-7; TRBD2 aligns across 7 bases. The V gene's germline CDR1 is LGHDT and CDR2 YNNKEL (reference sequence). The CDR3 totals 18 residues. The V segment lost 4 bases and the J segment 2 bases; nucleotides outside the gene matches: 17. Here the CDR3 DNA reads TGTGCCAGCAGCCCCAAGGAATGGGGAGGGCTCGAGGCCTACGAGCAGTACTTC. Encoded protein: CASSPKEWGGLEAYEQYF.

V gene TRBV5-1 combines with J gene TRBJ2-3; no clear D. V gave up 0 bases and J gave up 0 bases, with 5 bases separating them. Germline V gene lookup returns CDR1 SGHRS and CDR2 YFSETQ. The CDR3 spans 14 residues. As DNA, the CDR3 is TGCGCCAGCAGCTTGGTGGACAGCACAGATACGCAGTATTTT. It yields the protein CASSLVDSTDTQYF. The variable domain in full, with the rest retrieved from reference TRBV5-1 and TRBJ2-3, is KAGVTQTPRYLIKTRGQQVTLSCSPISGHRSVSWYQQTPGQGLQFLFEYFSETQRNKGNFPGRFSGRQFSNSRSEMNVSTLELGDSALYLCASSLVDSTDTQYFGPGTRLTVL.

The chain carries TRBV28 and TRBJ2-5; perhaps TRBD2 as D (6 bases). V was clipped by 5 bases and J by 5 bases, with 15 bases between them. Germline loops: CDR1 MDHEN, CDR2 SYDVKM. The CDR3 runs to 14 residues. The CDR3 sequence: CASSEASGRETQYF. In DNA, the CDR3 is TGTGCCAGCAGTGAAGCCTCGGGGAGGGAGACCCAGTACTTC.